Reported below is one T cell receptor (beta chain). The data belong to a study of T-cell reconstitution after alpha-beta-depleted transplantation in children. Preparation of the TCRbeta library was carried out with unique molecular identifiers. Each CDR3 protein is one row after TCRdb ran MiXCR on the PCR reads. The top ten hold 3.8% of the sample, which has some 400,000 distinct CDR3 sequences, roughly 20% seen once. CDR1 is PRHDT and CDR2 is FYEKMQ in the germline V gene (reference sequence). Losses at the gene ends were 3 bases for V and 4 bases for J; bases not matched to a gene: 4. The CDR3 totals 15 residues.

The source of this sequence is a human donor who donated a stem cell graft to a child with acute myeloid leukemia. The sequences come from PBMCs from the stem cell graft donor, collected from the stem cell graft. V usage is TRBV13 and J usage is TRBJ2-2, with 8 bases that match TRBD2. CDR3 in DNA: TGTGCCAGCAGCTTTCTAGCGGGTACCACCGGGGAGCTGTTTTTT. This encodes CASSFLAGTTGELFF. Full variable domain (missing parts from reference TRBV13 and TRBJ2-2): AAGVIQSPRHLIKEKRETATLKCYPIPRHDTVYWYQQGPGQDPQFLISFYEKMQSDKGSIPDRFSAQQFSDYHSELNMSSLELGDSALYFCASSFLAGTTGELFFGEGSRLTVL.